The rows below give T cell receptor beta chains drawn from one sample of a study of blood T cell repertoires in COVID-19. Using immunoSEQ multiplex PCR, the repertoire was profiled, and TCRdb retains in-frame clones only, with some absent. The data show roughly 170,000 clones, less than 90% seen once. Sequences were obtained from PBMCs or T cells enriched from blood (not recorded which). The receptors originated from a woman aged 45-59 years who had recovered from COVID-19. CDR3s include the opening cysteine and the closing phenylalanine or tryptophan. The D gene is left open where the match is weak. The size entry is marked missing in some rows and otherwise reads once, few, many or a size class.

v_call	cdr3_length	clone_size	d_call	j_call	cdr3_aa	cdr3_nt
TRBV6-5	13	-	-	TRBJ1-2	CASSYSVGYGYTF	TGTGCCAGCAGTTACTCGGTCGGCTATGGCTACACCTTC
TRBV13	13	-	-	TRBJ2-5	CASSLVAAETQYF	TGTGCCAGCAGCTTAGTAGCTGCGGAGACCCAGTACTTC
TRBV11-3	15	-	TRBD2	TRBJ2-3	CASSPASGGSDTQYF	TGTGCCAGCAGCCCCGCTAGCGGGGGATCAGATACGCAGTATTTT
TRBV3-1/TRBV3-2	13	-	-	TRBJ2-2	CASSQQGTGELFF	TGTGCCAGCAGCCAACAGGGCACCGGGGAGCTGTTTTTT
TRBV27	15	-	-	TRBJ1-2	CASSFTLETADGYTF	TGTGCCAGCAGTTTCACTTTGGAGACGGCAGATGGCTACACCTTC
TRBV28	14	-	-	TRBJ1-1	CASSLVNRATEAFF	TGTGCCAGCAGTTTAGTTAACAGGGCCACTGAAGCTTTCTTT
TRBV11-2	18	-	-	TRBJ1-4	CASSNDKAGSATNEKLFF	TGTGCCAGCAGCAACGACAAGGCCGGCAGTGCAACTAATGAAAAACTGTTTTTT
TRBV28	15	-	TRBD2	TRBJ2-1	CASSSPAAGANEQFF	TGTGCCAGCAGTTCCCCGGCAGCGGGGGCCAATGAGCAGTTCTTC
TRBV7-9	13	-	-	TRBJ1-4	CASTYTGSEKLFF	TGTGCCAGCACCTACACGGGATCTGAAAAACTGTTTTTT
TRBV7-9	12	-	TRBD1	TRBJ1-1	CASSGTGAEAFF	TGTGCCAGCAGCGGGACAGGGGCTGAAGCTTTCTTT
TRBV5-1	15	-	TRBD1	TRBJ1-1	CASSLGQGMNTEAFF	TGCGCCAGCAGCTTGGGACAGGGGATGAACACTGAAGCTTTCTTT
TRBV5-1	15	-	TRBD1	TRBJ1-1	CASSLRQGPNTEAFF	TGCGCCAGCAGCTTGCGACAGGGGCCGAACACTGAAGCTTTCTTT
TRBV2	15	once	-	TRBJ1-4	CASKYYNGGSEKLFF	TGTGCCAGCAAATATTATAACGGGGGAAGTGAAAAACTGTTTTTT
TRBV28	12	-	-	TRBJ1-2	CASTLGPYGYTF	TGTGCCAGCACCCTCGGTCCCTATGGCTACACCTTC
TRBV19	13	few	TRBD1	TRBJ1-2	CASRKTGGRGYTF	TGTGCCAGTAGGAAGACAGGGGGCAGAGGCTACACCTTC
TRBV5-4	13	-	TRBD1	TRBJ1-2	CASSPGQNYGYTF	TGTGCCAGCAGCCCGGGACAGAACTATGGCTACACCTTC
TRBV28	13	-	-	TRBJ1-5	CASRVSGNQPQHF	TGTGCCAGCAGGGTGTCGGGCAATCAGCCCCAGCATTTT
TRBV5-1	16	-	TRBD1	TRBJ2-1	CASSLAGTASYNEQFF	TGCGCCAGCAGCTTGGCAGGGACAGCCTCCTACAATGAGCAGTTCTTC
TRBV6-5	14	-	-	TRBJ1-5	CASSPGLSNQPQHF	TGTGCCAGCAGTCCCGGACTTAGCAATCAGCCCCAGCATTTT
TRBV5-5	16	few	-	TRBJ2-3	CASSLWTTKSTDTQYF	TGTGCCAGCAGCCTGTGGACTACCAAGAGCACAGATACGCAGTATTTT
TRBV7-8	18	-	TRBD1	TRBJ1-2	CASSLAPGTGGTLYGYTF	TGTGCCAGCAGCTTAGCCCCTGGGACAGGGGGAACCCTCTATGGCTACACCTTC
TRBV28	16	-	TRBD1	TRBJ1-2	CASRGFAGQGGYGYTF	TGTGCCAGCAGGGGGTTTGCGGGACAGGGAGGCTATGGCTACACCTTC
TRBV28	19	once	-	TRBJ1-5	CASPPGGSPVNYSNQPQHF	TGTGCCAGCCCCCCCGGGGGGTCCCCTGTCAACTATAGCAATCAGCCCCAGCATTTT
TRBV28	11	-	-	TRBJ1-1	CASSRRGEAFF	TGTGCCAGCAGTCGCCGGGGTGAAGCTTTCTTT
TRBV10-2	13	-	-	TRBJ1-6	CASLVQGDLALHF	TGCGCCAGCCTAGTACAGGGTGACTTGGCCCTCCACTTT
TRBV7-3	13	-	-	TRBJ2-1	CASGSGGSNEQFF	TGTGCCAGCGGCTCCGGGGGTAGCAATGAGCAGTTCTTC
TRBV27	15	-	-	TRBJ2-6	CASSLWGAGANVLTF	TGTGCCAGCAGTTTATGGGGGGCTGGGGCCAACGTCCTGACTTTC
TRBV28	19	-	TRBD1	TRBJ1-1	CASSLRARGPQSMNTEAFF	TGTGCCAGCAGTTTAAGAGCGAGGGGGCCCCAGAGCATGAACACTGAAGCTTTCTTT
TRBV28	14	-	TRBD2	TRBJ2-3	CASEGAGGTDTQYF	TGTGCCAGCGAGGGGGCGGGGGGGACAGATACGCAGTATTTT
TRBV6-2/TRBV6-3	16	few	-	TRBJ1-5	CASSQRGVRRNQPQHF	TGTGCCAGCAGTCAACGGGGGGTGAGGCGCAATCAGCCCCAGCATTTT
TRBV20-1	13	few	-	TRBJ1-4	CSASRGNNEKLFF	TGCAGTGCTAGTCGGGGAAATAATGAAAAACTGTTTTTT
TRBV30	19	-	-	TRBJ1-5	CAWSVLRGLVSRINQPQHF	TGTGCCTGGAGTGTACTCAGGGGCCTTGTTAGTCGGATAAATCAGCCCCAGCATTTT
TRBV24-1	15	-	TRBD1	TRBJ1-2	CATSDHGPDRAGYTF	TGTGCCACCAGTGACCACGGGCCGGACAGGGCCGGCTACACCTTC
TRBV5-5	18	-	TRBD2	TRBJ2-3	CASSLVPRAGGRTDTQYF	TGTGCCAGCAGCTTGGTTCCGCGGGCGGGAGGGCGCACAGATACGCAGTATTTT
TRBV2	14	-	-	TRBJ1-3	CASTLRESGNTIYF	TGTGCCAGCACCCTCCGTGAGTCTGGAAACACCATATATTTT
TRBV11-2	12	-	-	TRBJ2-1	CASSTQRGGGFF	TGTGCCAGCAGCACTCAGCGGGGAGGGGGGTTCTTC
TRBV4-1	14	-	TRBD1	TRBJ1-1	CASSPGTANTEAFF	TGCGCCAGCAGCCCTGGGACAGCTAACACTGAAGCTTTCTTT
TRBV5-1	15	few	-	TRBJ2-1	CASSFGLAAYNEQFF	TGCGCCAGCAGCTTCGGACTTGCCGCCTACAATGAGCAGTTCTTC
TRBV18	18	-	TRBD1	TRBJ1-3	CASSQQGATARSGNTIYF	TGTGCCAGCTCTCAACAGGGGGCAACCGCCCGCTCTGGAAACACCATATATTTT
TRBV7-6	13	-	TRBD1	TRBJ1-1	CASSSQGATEAFF	TGTGCCAGCAGCTCCCAGGGGGCCACTGAAGCTTTCTTT
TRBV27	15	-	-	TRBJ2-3	CASSFQFSSTDTQYF	TGTGCCAGCAGTTTCCAGTTTTCTAGCACAGATACGCAGTATTTT
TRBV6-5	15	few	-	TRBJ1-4	CASSYEGATNEKLFF	TGTGCCAGCAGTTACGAGGGTGCAACTAATGAAAAACTGTTTTTT
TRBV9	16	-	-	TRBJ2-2	CASSVDLTRNTGELFF	TGTGCCAGCAGCGTAGATCTGACTAGGAACACCGGGGAGCTGTTTTTT
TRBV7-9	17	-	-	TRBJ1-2	CASSLLRGDSANYGYTF	TGTGCCAGCAGCCTACTCCGGGGAGACTCAGCTAACTATGGCTACACCTTC
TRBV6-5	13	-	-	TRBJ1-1	CASSPVGPTEAFF	TGTGCCAGCAGTCCGGTGGGGCCCACTGAAGCTTTCTTT
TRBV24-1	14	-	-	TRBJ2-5	CATSEGTAGETQYF	TGTGCCACCAGTGAAGGGACAGCGGGAGAGACCCAGTACTTC
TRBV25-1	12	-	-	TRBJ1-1	CASRRSNTEAFF	TGTGCCAGCAGGAGGTCGAACACTGAAGCTTTCTTT
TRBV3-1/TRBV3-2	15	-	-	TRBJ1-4	CASSARQSSNEKLFF	TGTGCCAGCAGCGCCAGACAGTCCTCTAATGAAAAACTGTTTTTT
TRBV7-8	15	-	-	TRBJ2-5	CASSLLNRVGETQYF	TGTGCCAGCAGCCTCCTAAACAGGGTCGGGGAGACCCAGTACTTC
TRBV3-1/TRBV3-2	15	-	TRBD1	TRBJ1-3	CASSPGQLSGNTIYF	TGTGCCAGCAGCCCGGGACAGCTCTCTGGAAACACCATATATTTT
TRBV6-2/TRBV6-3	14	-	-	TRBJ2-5	CASSYSSKKETQYF	TGTGCCAGCAGTTACTCGAGTAAGAAAGAGACCCAGTACTTC
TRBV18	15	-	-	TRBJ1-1	CASSPIQGWDTEAFF	TGTGCCAGCTCACCCATCCAGGGGTGGGACACTGAAGCTTTCTTT
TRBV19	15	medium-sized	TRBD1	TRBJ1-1	CASSTVPTGGTEAFF	TGTGCCAGTAGTACCGTTCCCACAGGGGGCACTGAAGCTTTCTTT
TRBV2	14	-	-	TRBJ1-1	CAGEGDTWNTEAFF	TGTGCCGGGGAGGGGGACACTTGGAACACTGAAGCTTTCTTT
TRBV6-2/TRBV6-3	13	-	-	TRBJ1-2	CASSRRALYGYTF	TGTGCCAGCAGTCGGAGGGCCCTTTACGGCTACACCTTC
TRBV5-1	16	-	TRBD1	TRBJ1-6	CASSSQTGGGNSPLHF	TGCGCCAGCAGCTCGCAGACAGGGGGCGGGAATTCACCCCTCCACTTT
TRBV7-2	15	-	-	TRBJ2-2	CASSLLGQTTGELFF	TGTGCCAGCAGCTTACTCGGACAGACCACCGGGGAGCTGTTTTTT